Following are 5 T cell receptor beta chains from one sample sequenced in a study of cytomegalovirus exposure and HLA in healthy donors (TCRdb year 2017). Receptors were amplified or captured by the immunoSEQ multiplex PCR assay. A mixture of 60 forward primers for TCR Vbeta segments and 13 reverse primers for TCR Jbeta segments was used in the multiplex PCR. Sourced from immuneACCESS, this table was stored by TCRdb with only in-frame sequences that have V and J called. A share of the clones is absent; for the studies checked, an unresolved V gene accounts for under half, and the remainder has no known explanation. The sample has about 130,000 clones on record, roughly 74% of them singletons. 6.6% of the sample is taken by the ten largest. The source material was PBMCs. The receptors come from a middle-aged man in good health and CMV-seropositive.

This sequence joins TRBV6-5 and TRBJ1-2; TRBD1 aligns across 8 bases. Losses at the gene ends were 0 bases for V and 3 bases for J; bases not matched to a gene: 0. The CDR3 spans 14 residues. Per germline, CDR1 MNHEY and CDR2 SVGAGI. CDR3 DNA sequence: TGTGCCAGCAGTTACTCGGGACAGGACTATGGCTACACCTTC. It is translated as CASSYSGQDYGYTF.

The chain carries TRBV27 and TRBJ2-1; D uncertain. V lost 3 bases, J lost 9 bases, and 12 bases lay in between. The CDR3 consists of 13 residues. CDR1 MNHEY and CDR2 SMNVEV come from the germline V gene (reference sequence). In DNA form, the CDR3 reads TGTGCCAGCAGTTTCCCGCTAGGATCTGAGCAGTTCTTC. Its protein product is CASSFPLGSEQFF.

The chain uses TRBV7-2 and TRBJ2-3; 11 positions agree with TRBD2. Losses at the gene ends were 5 bases for V and 4 bases for J; bases not matched to a gene: 8. CDR1 and CDR2 from the germline V gene are SGHTA and FQGNSA. The CDR3 length is 16 residues. CDR3 region: CASSILAGGIADTQYF. The CDR3 coding sequence is TGTGCCAGCAGCATCCTAGCGGGGGGCATTGCAGATACGCAGTATTTT.

Only one count was recorded for this clone. The chain has TRBV28 and TRBJ1-5; possible D gene TRBD1, 5 bases. Trimming removed 7 bases from V and 7 bases from J, with 23 bases in between. CDR3 length: 16 amino acids. CDR1 and CDR2 (germline): MDHEN, SYDVKM. The CDR3 region is CASTYSTRGVGQPQHF. The CDR3 DNA is TGTGCCAGCACCTATTCCACTCGGGGGGTAGGACAGCCCCAGCATTTT.

The chain employs TRBV6-5 and TRBJ2-2; TRBD2 agrees at 9 bases. In germline, CDR1 is MNHEY, CDR2 SVGAGI. The CDR3 is 15 residues long. The J segment lost 7 bases and the V segment lost 6 bases, leaving 9 bases of the junction unmatched. The CDR3 reads CASRQRGVRGGELFF. DNA of the CDR3: TGTGCCAGCAGACAGCGGGGGGTTCGGGGCGGGGAGCTGTTTTTT.